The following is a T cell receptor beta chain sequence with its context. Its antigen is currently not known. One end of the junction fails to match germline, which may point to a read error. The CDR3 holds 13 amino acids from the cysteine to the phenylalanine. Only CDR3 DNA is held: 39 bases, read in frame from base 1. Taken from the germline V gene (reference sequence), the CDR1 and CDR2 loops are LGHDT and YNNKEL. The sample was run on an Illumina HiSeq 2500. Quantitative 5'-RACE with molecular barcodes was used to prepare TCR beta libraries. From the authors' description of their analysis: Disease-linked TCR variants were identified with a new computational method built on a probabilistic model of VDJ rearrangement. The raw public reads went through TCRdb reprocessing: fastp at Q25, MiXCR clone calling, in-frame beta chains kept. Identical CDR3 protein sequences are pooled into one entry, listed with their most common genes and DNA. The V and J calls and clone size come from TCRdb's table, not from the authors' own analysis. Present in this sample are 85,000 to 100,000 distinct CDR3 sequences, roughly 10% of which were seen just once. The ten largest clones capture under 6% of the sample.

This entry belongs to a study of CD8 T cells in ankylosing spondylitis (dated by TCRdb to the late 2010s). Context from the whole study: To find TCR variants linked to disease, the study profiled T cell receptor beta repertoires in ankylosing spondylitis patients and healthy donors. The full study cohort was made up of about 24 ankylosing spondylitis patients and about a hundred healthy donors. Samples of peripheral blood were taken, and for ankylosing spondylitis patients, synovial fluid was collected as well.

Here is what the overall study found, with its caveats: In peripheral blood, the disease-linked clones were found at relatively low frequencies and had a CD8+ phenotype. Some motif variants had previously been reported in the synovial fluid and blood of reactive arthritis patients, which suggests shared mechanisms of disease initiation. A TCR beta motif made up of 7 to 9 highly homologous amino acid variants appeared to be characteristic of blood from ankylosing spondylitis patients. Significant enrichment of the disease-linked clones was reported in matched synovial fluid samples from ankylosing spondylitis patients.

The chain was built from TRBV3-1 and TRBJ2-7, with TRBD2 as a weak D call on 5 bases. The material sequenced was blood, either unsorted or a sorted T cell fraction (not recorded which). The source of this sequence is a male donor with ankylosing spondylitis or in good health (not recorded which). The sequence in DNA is TGTGCCAGCAGCCAAGATTCGGGATACGGGCAGTACTTC. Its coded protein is CASSQDSGYGQYF.